Listed below are T cell receptor beta chains from one sample, sequenced in a study of blood T cell repertoires in COVID-19. TCRdb's copy holds only in-frame clones and misses some; the assay was immunoSEQ multiplex PCR. In the table there are some 260,000 clones, roughly 88% of which are singletons. Sequenced material: peripheral blood. These receptors were collected from a woman aged 25-40 years with COVID-19, enrolled during active disease. The CDR3 runs from the conserved cysteine through the conserved F or W. The D gene is left open where the match is weak. Rows may omit the clone size; those that give it use once, few, many or a size class.

V gene	D gene	clone size	CDR3 length	J gene	CDR3 DNA	CDR3 protein
TRBV6-2/TRBV6-3	TRBD2	-	15	TRBJ2-3	TGTGCCAGCAGTTACAGGACTAGTTACACAGATACGCAGTATTTT	CASSYRTSYTDTQYF
TRBV7-2	-	-	13	TRBJ1-5	TGTGCCAGCAGCTCAGACAGGAATCAGCCCCAGCATTTT	CASSSDRNQPQHF
TRBV14	-	-	17	TRBJ2-1	TGTGCCAGCAGCCCCCTCCGTGGGCCCAGCTCCTACAATGAGCAGTTCTTC	CASSPLRGPSSYNEQFF
TRBV10-3	TRBD2	-	17	TRBJ2-1	TGTGCCATCAGTGAGTCGGGGACCGGGACTAGCGGGAATGAGCAGTTCTTC	CAISESGTGTSGNEQFF
TRBV11-2	-	-	14	TRBJ2-2	TGTGCCAGCAGCCCTAATACAGAGACCGGGGAGCTGTTTTTT	CASSPNTETGELFF
TRBV27	-	few	12	TRBJ2-2	TGTGCCAGCACCAATAGCATCGGGGAGCTGTTTTTT	CASTNSIGELFF
TRBV11-2	TRBD2	-	14	TRBJ2-5	TGTGCCAGCAGCTGGGACTATATGGGGGAGACCCAGTACTTC	CASSWDYMGETQYF
TRBV29-1	-	-	13	TRBJ1-2	TGCAGCGAGACCCAGGGGCTGAGCTATGGCTACACCTTC	CSETQGLSYGYTF
TRBV7-9	-	once	16	TRBJ2-1	TGTGCCAGCAGCCCCCCCGCTGGGGCGATGGGCGATGAGCAGTTCTTC	CASSPPAGAMGDEQFF
TRBV5-6	-	-	16	TRBJ2-5	TGTGCCAGCAGCTCCGCGCCGGGACAAACTCAAGAGACCCAGTACTTC	CASSSAPGQTQETQYF
TRBV6-6	-	-	11	TRBJ2-7	TGTGCCAGCAGTTACTCCGGGGTACCGTACTTC	CASSYSGVPYF
TRBV6-6	TRBD1	-	13	TRBJ1-2	TGTGCCAGCAACCCGGGACAGAACTATGGCTACACCTTC	CASNPGQNYGYTF
TRBV7-9	-	-	12	TRBJ2-5	TGTGCCAGCAGTTCATCCCGGGGTACCCAGTACTTC	CASSSSRGTQYF
TRBV14	-	-	11	TRBJ2-7	TGTGCCAGCAGCCAGTATTACGAGCAGTACTTC	CASSQYYEQYF
TRBV2	-	few	13	TRBJ1-1	TGTGCCAGCAGTGAGCGGGGCTGGACTGAAGCTTTCTTT	CASSERGWTEAFF
TRBV5-1	TRBD2	-	16	TRBJ2-3	TGCGCCAGCAGCCTGCGGGGGGCCACTAGCACAGATACGCAGTATTTT	CASSLRGATSTDTQYF